This T cell receptor beta chain was captured by sequencing in a study of T cell changes during pregnancy in multiple sclerosis. The method was immunoSEQ multiplex PCR; TCRdb's version includes in-frame clones alone and lacks a portion of them. The sample carries approximately 80,000 clones, just over 90% recorded once. This TCR derives from a female donor in good health, enrolled as a control in a pregnancy study. Sample: peripheral blood, taken in the second trimester of pregnancy.

The CDR3 reads CASSQDYTGGYTF. The CDR3, as DNA: TGCGCCAGCAGCCAAGATTATACAGGCGGCTACACCTTC. V and J are TRBV4-3 and TRBJ1-2, with D possibly being TRBD1 (5 bases). The V end was cut by 0 bases, the J end by 8 bases, with 10 bases between. CDR1 and CDR2 from the germline V gene are LGHNA and YSLEER. CDR3 length equals 13 residues.